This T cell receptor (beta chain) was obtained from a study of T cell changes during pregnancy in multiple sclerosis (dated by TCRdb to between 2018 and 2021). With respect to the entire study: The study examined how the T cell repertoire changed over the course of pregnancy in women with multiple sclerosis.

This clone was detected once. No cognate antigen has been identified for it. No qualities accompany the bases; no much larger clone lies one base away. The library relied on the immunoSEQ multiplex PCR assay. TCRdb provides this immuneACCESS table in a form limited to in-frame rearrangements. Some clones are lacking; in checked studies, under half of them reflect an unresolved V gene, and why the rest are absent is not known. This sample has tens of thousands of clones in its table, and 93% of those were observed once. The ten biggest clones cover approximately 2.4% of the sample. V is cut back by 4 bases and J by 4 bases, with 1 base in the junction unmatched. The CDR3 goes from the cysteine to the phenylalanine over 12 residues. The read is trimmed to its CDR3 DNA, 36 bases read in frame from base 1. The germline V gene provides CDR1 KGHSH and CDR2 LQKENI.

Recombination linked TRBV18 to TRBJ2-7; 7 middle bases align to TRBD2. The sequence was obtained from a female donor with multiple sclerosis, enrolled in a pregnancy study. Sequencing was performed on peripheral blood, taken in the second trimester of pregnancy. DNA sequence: TGTGCCAGCTCACTACTAGCGTACGAGCAGTACTTC. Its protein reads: CASSLLAYEQYF.